The 25 T cell receptor beta chains listed next were all sequenced from one sample in a study of blood T cell repertoires in COVID-19. Assay: immunoSEQ multiplex PCR; the TCRdb copy retains only in-frame clones and omits some. The sample consists of roughly 86,000 clones, around 80% of them appearing once. The sample taken for sequencing was peripheral blood. The receptors stem from a human donor in a cohort sampled during active COVID-19.

This clone has only a few counts. The CDR3 protein is CATWPQTDTQYF. For the CDR3, the DNA is TGTGCCACCTGGCCCCAAACAGATACGCAGTATTTT. The gene calls are TRBV12-3 or TRBV12-4 and TRBJ2-3; D not resolved. V lost 10 bases and J lost 3, with 11 bases in between. The CDR3 consists of 12 residues.

The V call is TRBV28, the J call TRBJ2-4; the match to TRBD1 covers 9 bases. Germline V gene data show CDR1 as MDHEN and CDR2 as SYDVKM. V gave up 5 bases and J gave up 4 bases; unmatched junction bases: 6. The CDR3 consists of 15 residues. CDR3 sequence reads: CASSGTGTGKNIQYF. CDR3 in DNA: TGTGCCAGCAGTGGCACCGGGACAGGGAAAAACATTCAGTACTTC.

This chain's CDR3 is CASSPQNSANYGYTF. The CDR3 region has the DNA TGTGCCAGCTCACCACAGAATTCGGCTAACTATGGCTACACCTTC. The rearrangement links TRBV18 to TRBJ1-2; D remains unclear. CDR1 is KGHSH, CDR2 LQKENI, per germline. The CDR3 extends over 15 amino acids. The ends were cut back, 1 base at V and 0 bases at J, with 9 bases in the middle.

The rearrangement uses TRBV28 and TRBJ1-5, with D possibly matching TRBD1 (5 bases). V was cut by 3 bases and J by 3 bases, with 15 bases left in between. The germline V gene encodes CDR1 MDHEN and CDR2 SYDVKM. The CDR3 has 16 residues. CDR3 residues: CASSLGRQLNNQPQHF. Here the CDR3 DNA reads TGTGCCAGCAGTTTGGGAAGACAGCTGAACAATCAGCCCCAGCATTTT.

This clone was detected once. This chain connects TRBV6-6 to TRBJ1-4; D unresolved. The germline V and J ends were trimmed by 2 bases and 3 bases, with 13 bases remaining between them. Germline loops: CDR1 MNHNY, CDR2 SVGAGI (reference sequence). This CDR3 contains 16 residues. The CDR3 spells CASSYPGMGSNEKLFF. CDR3 nucleotides: TGTGCCAGCAGTTACCCGGGGATGGGCTCTAATGAAAAACTGTTTTTT.

The chain links TRBV5-6 to TRBJ1-1; D is ambiguous. This CDR3 is built from 11 residues. The germline V gene encodes CDR1 SGHDT and CDR2 YYEEEE. The V gene lost 3 bases and the J gene lost 5 bases, with 5 bases spanning the gap. DNA for the CDR3: TGTGCCAGCAGCTGGAGGACTGAAGCTTTCTTT. This sequence encodes CASSWRTEAFF.

This chain links TRBV10-1 with TRBJ2-4, with D maybe TRBD1 (6 bases). V was clipped by 2 bases and J by 8 bases, with 10 bases between them. Germline V gene sequence: CDR1 WNHNN, CDR2 SYGVQD (reference sequence). The CDR3 runs 13 residues. The chain's CDR3 is CASSEGTMDIQYF. The CDR3 region has the DNA TGCGCCAGCAGTGAGGGGACAATGGACATTCAGTACTTC.

The chain employs TRBV5-4 and TRBJ2-7, with D maybe TRBD2 (6 bases). This CDR3 is built from 15 residues. Trimming pared 5 bases from V and 6 bases from J, leaving 21 bases between. Per the germline V gene, CDR1 is SGHNT and CDR2 is YYREEE (reference sequence). As DNA, the CDR3 is TGTGCCAGCAGGCCCGGGACTCGTGACCCCTCCGAGCAGTACTTC. Residues: CASRPGTRDPSEQYF.

This clone was seen only a few times. The chain is built from TRBV19 and TRBJ2-7; TRBD2 agrees at 12 bases. J was trimmed by 7 bases and V by 10 bases; bases with no gene match: 8. Germline CDR1 reads LNHDA; CDR2 reads SQIVND (reference sequence). CDR3 size: 13 residues. This CDR3 is CATSWTSGAEQYF. CDR3 in DNA: TGTGCCACGTCCTGGACTAGCGGGGCGGAGCAGTACTTC.

This chain links TRBV11-2 with TRBJ2-5, with 9 bases that match TRBD1. Germline V lookup: CDR1 SGHAT, CDR2 FQNNGV. This CDR3 region has 16 residues. After removal of 1 base from V and 7 bases from J, the junction contained 10 bases not matched to a gene. CDR3 nucleotide sequence: TGTGCCAGCAGCTTAGTTCCCCGAACAGGGGGCCTGACCCAGTACTTC. Encoded protein: CASSLVPRTGGLTQYF.

The chain combines TRBV7-9 with TRBJ2-3, with TRBD2 matching 7 bases. Germline V lookup: CDR1 SEHNR, CDR2 FQNEAQ (reference sequence). The CDR3 has 15 residues. The V gene end was trimmed by 0 bases and the J gene end by 6 bases; junction bases not matched to a gene: 6. The CDR3 loop reads CASSLATSTADTQYF. For the CDR3, the DNA is TGTGCCAGCAGCTTAGCGACTAGCACGGCGGATACGCAGTATTTT.

DNA of the CDR3: TGTGCCAGCAGCTCAGGGTCTGATTCACCCCTCCACTTT. It yields the protein CASSSGSDSPLHF. The chain is built from TRBV7-9 and TRBJ1-6; D possibly corresponds to TRBD1 (5 bases). The V and J ends lost 4 bases and 8 bases respectively, with 9 bases between them. The germline V gene encodes CDR1 SEHNR and CDR2 FQNEAQ (reference sequence). This CDR3 is 13 amino acids long.

The rearrangement joins TRBV28 to TRBJ1-1; D may be TRBD1 (6 bases). Trimming left V 5 bases short and J 6 bases short, with 19 bases between. Germline lookup yields CDR1 MDHEN and CDR2 SYDVKM. The CDR3 sequence is 15 residues long. For the CDR3, the DNA is TGTGCCAGCAGTGTCCCTGGGGGGGCGTTGGCTGAAGCTTTCTTT. As protein: CASSVPGGALAEAFF.

The chain uses TRBV4-1 and TRBJ2-5; 11 bases map to TRBD1. Germline V gene data show CDR1 as MGHRA and CDR2 as YSYEKL. CDR3 size: 16 residues. J lost 3 bases, V lost 2 bases, and 5 bases had no gene match. The CDR3 loop reads CASSQPGQGVKETQYF. DNA for the CDR3: TGCGCCAGCAGCCAACCGGGACAGGGGGTTAAAGAGACCCAGTACTTC.

This sequence joins TRBV5-1 and TRBJ2-1; D might be TRBD2 (5 bases). Germline assignment: CDR1 SGHRS and CDR2 YFSETQ. Trimming shortened V by 0 bases and J by 0 bases, and 7 bases separated the two germline ends. CDR3 length: 15 residues. DNA of the CDR3: TGCGCCAGCAGCTTGGCGGCGGGCTCCTACAATGAGCAGTTCTTC. Translation gives CASSLAAGSYNEQFF.

This clone appeared once. This chain links TRBV7-2 with TRBJ2-3; 12 bases fit TRBD2. Germline CDR1 SGHTA, CDR2 FQGNSA. The length of the CDR3 is 19 residues. After removal of 0 bases from V and 2 bases from J, the junction contained 9 bases not matched to a gene. The CDR3 DNA follows: TGTGCCAGCAGCTTAGCAGGAACTAGCGGGGGGCCAAACACAGATACGCAGTATTTT. Residues: CASSLAGTSGGPNTDTQYF.

The V gene is TRBV3-1 (or the pseudogene TRBV3-2), the J gene TRBJ1-2; D remains unclear. CDR1 is LGHDT and CDR2 is YNNKEL in the germline V gene (reference sequence). The V end lost 0 bases, the J end lost 7 bases, and 12 bases lay between the germline ends. The CDR3 is 14 residues long. The CDR3 loop is CASSQEGPIGGYTF. CDR3 in DNA: TGTGCCAGCAGCCAAGAGGGCCCGATTGGTGGCTACACCTTC.

This clone has only one observation. This chain connects TRBV14 to TRBJ2-7; weak D call: TRBD2 (6 bases). The germline V gene has CDR1 SGHDN and CDR2 FVKESK. V was clipped by 4 bases and J by 7 bases, with 17 bases between them. CDR3 length equals 14 residues. CDR3 nucleotide sequence: TGTGCCAGCAGCCCCCGGGACCCACGGGGGGAGCAGTACTTC. Residues: CASSPRDPRGEQYF.

The chain couples TRBV30 to TRBJ2-7; TRBD2 aligns across 9 bases. This CDR3 is built from 13 residues. Germline loops: CDR1 GTSNPN, CDR2 SVGIG (reference sequence). The V and J ends lost 2 bases and 6 bases, in that order; junction bases with no gene match: 5. The CDR3 protein is CAWSRLAVGEQYF. The CDR3, as DNA: TGTGCCTGGAGTCGACTAGCGGTTGGCGAGCAGTACTTC.

V gene TRBV19 combines with J gene TRBJ1-1; D ambiguous. Germline-derived CDR1 and CDR2 are LNHDA and SQIVND (reference sequence). V was cut by 7 bases and J by 5 bases, with 8 bases left in between. CDR3 length: 11 amino acids. CDR3 residues: CASIRETEAFF. The CDR3 DNA sequence: TGTGCCAGTATACGTGAGACTGAAGCTTTCTTT.

V usage is TRBV28 and J usage is TRBJ2-1; 7 nucleotides align to TRBD1. In germline, CDR1 is MDHEN, CDR2 SYDVKM. The CDR3 extends over 12 amino acids. V gave up 6 bases and J gave up 12 bases; unmatched junction bases: 8. In DNA form, the CDR3 reads TGTGCCAGCAGATCAATGACAGGGAGGCAGTTCTTC. It translates to CASRSMTGRQFF. The whole variable domain, remainder taken from reference TRBV28 and TRBJ2-1, is DVKVTQSSRYLVKRTGEKVFLECVQDMDHENMFWYRQDPGLGLRLIYFSYDVKMKEKGDIPEGYSVSREKKERFSLILESASTNQTSMYLCASRSMTGRQFFGPGTRLTVL.

The rearrangement links TRBV7-6 to TRBJ1-3; 11 bases fit TRBD1. CDR3 length: 16 amino acids. In germline, CDR1 is SGHVS, CDR2 FNYEAQ. The J segment lost 3 bases and the V segment lost 4 bases, leaving 5 bases of the junction unmatched. The CDR3: CASSYRTGGVGNTIYF. CDR3 nucleotides: TGTGCCAGCAGCTACCGGACAGGGGGCGTTGGAAACACCATATATTTT.

The chain employs TRBV3-1 (or the pseudogene TRBV3-2) and TRBJ2-7, with D maybe TRBD2 (5 bases). In germline, CDR1 is LGHDT, CDR2 YNNKEL (reference sequence). The CDR3 covers 15 residues. V was clipped by 3 bases and J by 9 bases, with 21 bases between them. CDR3 in amino acids: CASSHSADSTMTQYF. The CDR3 bases are TGTGCCAGCAGCCATTCCGCGGACTCAACCATGACGCAGTACTTC.

CDR3 protein: CASSPRGRTDTQYF. The DNA for the CDR3 is TGTGCCAGTAGTCCTCGGGGAAGGACAGATACGCAGTATTTT. The chain recombines TRBV19 with TRBJ2-3; weak D call: TRBD2 (5 bases). Trimming removed 5 bases at V and 3 bases at J, with 12 bases between. The CDR3 spans 14 residues. Germline CDR1 is LNHDA and CDR2 is SQIVND (reference sequence).

J is TRBJ2-5 and V is TRBV7-9; weak D call: TRBD1 (6 bases). Trimming stripped 2 bases from V and 5 bases from J, with 9 bases between. The CDR3 sequence is 13 residues long. Looked up from germline, CDR1 is SEHNR and CDR2 is FQNEAQ (reference sequence). The CDR3 sequence: CASSLQGTETQYF. The CDR3 DNA is TGTGCCAGCAGCTTACAGGGGACGGAGACCCAGTACTTC.